These 18 T cell receptor beta chains were all obtained from the same sample, sequenced in a study of OX40 agonist ivuxolimab in advanced cancers. Using immunoSEQ multiplex PCR, the repertoire was profiled, and TCRdb retains in-frame clones only, with some absent. The table lists about 61,000 clones, 70% to 90% of them singletons. Sequenced here: CD4+ or CD8+ T cells sorted from blood, sampled in a trial of the OX40 agonist ivuxolimab. Every receptor here comes from an adult with an advanced solid tumor such as melanoma, head and neck, liver or kidney cancer.

CDR3 nucleotide sequence: TGTGCCAGCAGTGCACAGGGGGCGCGTGGGGAAAAACTGTTTTTT. It is translated as CASSAQGARGEKLFF. This sequence joins TRBV6-5 and TRBJ1-4, with 9 nucleotides matching TRBD1. The junction had 9 bases not matched to a gene; V was cut back by 5 bases and J by 8 bases. Germline V CDR1 and CDR2: MNHEY, SVGAGI. This CDR3 contains 15 residues.

As DNA, the CDR3 is TGTGCCAGCTCTCAAGAGGGAGGGCCTAAATACGAGCAGTACTTC. Protein: CASSQEGGPKYEQYF. This rearrangement joins TRBV18 to TRBJ2-7; 7 bases line up with TRBD2. The germline gives CDR1 KGHSH, CDR2 LQKENI. This CDR3 is built from 15 residues. Losses at the gene ends were 6 bases for V and 4 bases for J; bases not matched to a gene: 12.

The CDR3 nucleotides read TGTGCCAGCAGTTACTCCGGGGGGGACACAGATACGCAGTATTTT. Protein: CASSYSGGDTDTQYF. The J gene is TRBJ2-3, the V gene TRBV6-5; TRBD2 matches at 8 bases. Germline CDR1 MNHEY, CDR2 SVGAGI. This CDR3 spans 15 amino acids. V dropped 0 bases and J dropped 2; count of bases not matched to a gene: 1.

This chain joins TRBV18 and TRBJ1-5, with D perhaps TRBD1 (5 bases). The V gene's germline CDR1 is KGHSH and CDR2 LQKENI. Trimming left V 4 bases short and J 1 base short, with 17 bases between. There are 17 residues in the CDR3. The CDR3 loop reads CASSLEGSVWSNQPQHF. CDR3 in DNA: TGTGCCAGCTCACTGGAGGGGAGTGTATGGAGCAATCAGCCCCAGCATTTT. Full variable domain (remainder filled in from reference TRBV18 and TRBJ1-5): NAGVMQNPRHLVRRRGQEARLRCSPMKGHSHVYWYRQLPEEGLKFMVYLQKENIIDESGMPKERFSAEFPKEGPSILRIQQVVRGDSAAYFCASSLEGSVWSNQPQHFGDGTRLSIL.

This chain joins TRBV29-1 and TRBJ1-1; the D is unclear. The CDR3 has 10 amino acids. V was pared by 7 bases and J by 11 bases, with 14 bases between. The germline V gene has CDR1 SQVTM and CDR2 ANQGSEA. CDR3 in DNA: TGCAGCGCCGAGGGAGGCACCGCTTTCTTT. As protein: CSAEGGTAFF.

The chain employs TRBV27 and TRBJ1-5, with TRBD1 as a possible D gene (6 bases). V gave up 6 bases and J gave up 4 bases, with 19 bases separating them. The germline V gene has CDR1 MNHEY and CDR2 SMNVEV (reference sequence). The CDR3 is 16 amino acids. CDR3 in amino acids: CASRRGAGVGNQPQHF. The DNA of the CDR3 is TGTGCCAGCAGGAGAGGGGCAGGGGTAGGGAATCAGCCCCAGCATTTT.

This clone was counted once. The chain uses TRBV28 and TRBJ2-3; 16 nucleotides align to TRBD2. The germline gives CDR1 MDHEN, CDR2 SYDVKM. With 5 bases clipped from V and 1 base from J, the junction kept 3 bases outside the gene matches. The CDR3 covers 17 residues. CDR3 protein: CASSLGTSGGGTDTQYF. CDR3 coding DNA: TGTGCCAGCAGTCTCGGGACTAGCGGGGGGGGCACAGATACGCAGTATTTT.

This clone occurred once. The chain joins TRBV7-2 to TRBJ1-2; 10 nucleotides agree with TRBD1. The CDR3 spans 15 residues. From germline, CDR1 is SGHTA and CDR2 FQGNSA. The trim removed 4 bases at V and 8 bases at J, leaving 10 bases unmatched. As DNA, the CDR3 is TGTGCCAGCAGCTGGAGCGAGACAGGGGGCTACGGCTACACCTTC. Residues: CASSWSETGGYGYTF.

The chain recombines TRBV7-8 with TRBJ2-4; D uncertain. The CDR3 length is 16 residues. Trimming cost V 5 bases and J 2 bases, with 16 bases left between them. Germline CDR1 reads SGHVS; CDR2 reads FQNEAQ. The CDR3 DNA reads TGTGCCAGCAGCCAGGAAACGGTGGGCACCAAAAACATTCAGTACTTC. Amino acid sequence: CASSQETVGTKNIQYF.

CDR3 residues: CASSYDLGASSYEQYF. The CDR3 DNA is TGTGCCAGCAGTTACGATCTGGGGGCGAGCTCCTACGAGCAGTACTTC. The chain links TRBV6-5 to TRBJ2-7; a weak D match, TRBD1 (6 bases). The CDR3 loop spans 16 amino acids. The germline CDR1 and CDR2 sequences are MNHEY and SVGAGI. V gave up 2 bases and J gave up 0 bases, with 14 bases separating them.

The chain is built from TRBV30 and TRBJ2-6; possible D gene TRBD1, 6 bases. CDR3 length: 16 residues. Germline values: CDR1 GTSNPN, CDR2 SVGIG (reference sequence). Trimming removed 3 bases from V and 1 base from J, with 13 bases in between. As DNA, the CDR3 is TGTGCCTGGAGGGGAACACAGGGTTCTGGGGCCAACGTCCTGACTTTC. Translating gives CAWRGTQGSGANVLTF.

This clone was recorded once. CDR3 protein: CASSLGSSNYGYTF. The DNA of the CDR3 is TGTGCCAGCAGCTTGGGCAGCTCTAACTATGGCTACACCTTC. The chain carries TRBV11-2 and TRBJ1-2; D is undetermined. There are 14 residues in the CDR3. The germline V and J ends were trimmed by 3 bases and 0 bases, with 8 bases remaining between them. CDR1 and CDR2 from the germline V gene are SGHAT and FQNNGV.

The chain carries TRBV10-3 and TRBJ1-4; possibly TRBD1 for D (6 bases). The V and J ends lost 6 bases and 4 bases respectively, with 9 bases between them. The CDR3 loop spans 13 amino acids. Germline values: CDR1 ENHRY, CDR2 SYGVKD. CDR3 region: CAISWTDNEKLFF. In DNA form, the CDR3 reads TGTGCCATCAGCTGGACAGATAATGAAAAACTGTTTTTT.

This clone was seen only a few times. V and J are TRBV28 and TRBJ1-1, with 9 bases identical to TRBD1. Germline trimming cut 8 bases from V and 5 bases from J; bases unmatched to any gene: 3. The CDR3 extends over 12 amino acids. The germline CDR1 and CDR2 sequences are MDHEN and SYDVKM. DNA of the CDR3: TGTGCCAGCTGGACAGGGGAAACTGAAGCTTTCTTT. This codes for CASWTGETEAFF.

The chain has TRBV7-3 and TRBJ1-2, with 9 positions matching TRBD1. V was clipped by 4 bases and J by 8 bases; unmatched bases: 5. Germline CDR1 is SGHTA and CDR2 is FQGTGA. There are 13 residues in the CDR3. The CDR3 region is CASSSGQGSGYTF. The DNA of the CDR3 is TGTGCCAGCAGCTCGGGACAGGGATCGGGCTACACCTTC.

This chain joins TRBV25-1 and TRBJ1-6; possible D gene TRBD1, 5 bases. The CDR3 covers 14 residues. V was clipped by 2 bases and J by 7 bases, with 9 bases between them. The germline CDR1 and CDR2 sequences are MGHDK and SYGVNS. CDR3 sequence reads: CASSEGTENSPLHF. The DNA for the CDR3 is TGTGCCAGCAGTGAAGGGACTGAGAATTCACCCCTCCACTTT.

The genes are TRBV18 and TRBJ2-1; D possibly corresponds to TRBD2 (5 bases). This CDR3 has 13 residues. V was cut by 2 bases and J by 6 bases, with 8 bases left in between. Germline lookup yields CDR1 KGHSH and CDR2 LQKENI. The CDR3 region is CASSPAAGNEQFF. For the CDR3, the DNA is TGTGCCAGCTCACCAGCGGCGGGCAATGAGCAGTTCTTC.

This clone has only a few counts. The chain joins TRBV5-4 to TRBJ2-5; 7 bases fit TRBD2. J was trimmed by 5 bases and V by 4 bases; bases with no gene match: 8. This CDR3 is built from 14 residues. The germline V gene has CDR1 SGHNT and CDR2 YYREEE (reference sequence). The DNA of the CDR3 is TGTGCCAGCAGCGTTAGGGAGGGCGGCGAGACCCAGTACTTC. It translates to CASSVREGGETQYF.